This TCR beta chain was recovered during a study of blood T cell repertoires in COVID-19. This clone was seen a single time. Participants' reported clinical history set cohort assignment. Germline V gene sequence: CDR1 LNHDA, CDR2 SQIVND (reference sequence). The V and J ends lost 10 bases and 0 bases respectively, with 13 bases between them. The CDR3 consists of 14 residues. Authors' analysis steps: Amplification of reference gene primers provided the estimated nucleated cell counts. TCRdb's copy holds only in-frame clones and misses some; the assay was immunoSEQ multiplex PCR. V and J calls and clone size are given by that table; D and trimming were obtained from the DNA. The sample shows about 82,000 clones, 75% to 90% of them seen only once.

The receptor comes from a woman between 45 and 65 years old with acute COVID-19. The sequenced sample consisted of PBMCs or T cells enriched from blood (not recorded which). The chain recombines TRBV19 with TRBJ2-1, with a possible D match to TRBD2 (5 bases). As DNA, the CDR3 is TGTGCCACCCGGACGGCGGGCTCCTACAATGAGCAGTTCTTC. This encodes CATRTAGSYNEQFF.